This T cell receptor (beta chain) was identified in a study of CD8+ T cells in alopecia areata. Study-level background: Treatment comprised oral tofacitinib, 5 to 10 mg twice daily, in treated patients. A 6-month period off drug followed tofacitinib, which lasted 6 to 18 months. General observations from the study: Clonality exceeded that of normal scalp in lesional scalp, most notably in alopecia totalis/universalis.

With respect to this clone: What it binds is unknown.

The germline V gene encodes CDR1 MGHRA and CDR2 YSYEKL. The CDR3 has 16 residues. V was trimmed by 1 base and J by 2 bases, leaving 13 bases between them. After isolation, RNA underwent reverse transcription to generate cDNA as the sequencing template. Produced via immunoSEQ multiplex PCR; TCRdb's table is partial and in-frame only. This table has about 120,000 clones, 35% to 40% appearing once. The sequenced sample consisted of CD4+ T cells sorted from blood. The chain combines TRBV4-1 with TRBJ2-3; D possibly corresponds to TRBD1 (6 bases). The clonotype was recovered from a human donor with alopecia areata. DNA for the CDR3: TGCGCCAGCAGCCAAGGGCAGGGGTTAGACACAGATACGCAGTATTTT. It codes for CASSQGQGLDTDTQYF.